The 27 T cell receptor beta chains listed next were all sequenced from one sample in a study of blood T cell repertoires in COVID-19. Libraries were prepared by immunoSEQ multiplex PCR; TCRdb keeps only in-frame clonotypes and omits some of them. The profile shows hundreds of thousands of clones, roughly 85% of them singletons. The sequenced sample consisted of peripheral blood. All receptors come from a human donor in a cohort sampled during active COVID-19.

CDR3 residues: CASSIKQVGRYGYTF. For the CDR3, the DNA is TGTGCCAGTAGTATCAAACAGGTCGGCAGGTATGGCTACACCTTC. The V call is TRBV19, the J call TRBJ1-2, with D perhaps matching TRBD1 (5 bases). V was cut by 3 bases and J by 5 bases, with 16 bases left in between. CDR1 is LNHDA, CDR2 SQIVND, per germline (reference sequence). The CDR3 contains 15 residues.

This chain joins TRBV5-3 and TRBJ1-3; 8 bases map to TRBD1. TRBV5-3 is an open reading frame, and its role is uncertain. The CDR3 sequence is 14 residues long. Germline trimming cut 7 bases from V and 4 bases from J; bases unmatched to any gene: 7. CDR3 region: CARGRTGRGNTIYF. For the CDR3, the DNA is TGTGCCAGAGGGAGGACAGGGAGAGGAAACACCATATATTTT.

In its sample, this clone was seen a few times. The V call is TRBV10-3, the J call TRBJ1-1; no clear D gene. The CDR3 consists of 17 residues. The V and J ends lost 1 base and 3 bases respectively, with 18 bases between them. Germline CDR1 ENHRY, CDR2 SYGVKD. The CDR3 DNA is TGTGCCATCAGTGAGTTGGCAGTCAAAACCTTATACACTGAAGCTTTCTTT. Protein sequence: CAISELAVKTLYTEAFF.

The chain recombines TRBV3-1 (or the pseudogene TRBV3-2) with TRBJ2-3; 7 nucleotides line up with TRBD2. Germline V gene sequence: CDR1 LGHDT, CDR2 YNNKEL (reference sequence). CDR3 size: 13 residues. J gave up 6 bases and V 10 bases, and 10 bases lay outside the gene matches. The CDR3 coding sequence is TGTGCCACCCGTACGTGGGGAGGGGATACGCAGTATTTT. As protein: CATRTWGGDTQYF.

This clone has a single count. V and J are TRBV7-9 and TRBJ2-2, with D possibly TRBD2 on 7 matching bases. The CDR3 sequence is 17 residues long. The V gene lost 5 bases and the J gene lost 0 bases, with 16 bases spanning the gap. The germline CDR1 and CDR2 sequences are SEHNR and FQNEAQ (reference sequence). The DNA of the CDR3 is TGTGCCAGCAGCCCGTACAGGGACTACCCGAACACCGGGGAGCTGTTTTTT. Encoded protein: CASSPYRDYPNTGELFF.

The chain combines TRBV11-3 with TRBJ2-3, with 8 nucleotides matching TRBD1. Per the germline V gene, CDR1 is SGHNT and CDR2 is YENEEA. CDR3 length: 14 residues. The J segment lost 11 bases and the V segment lost 0 bases, leaving 7 bases of the junction unmatched. The CDR3 protein is CASSLDPRDRMQYF. The DNA for the CDR3 is TGTGCCAGCAGCTTAGATCCCCGGGACAGGATGCAGTATTTT.

V is TRBV6-5 and J is TRBJ1-5; 9 positions match TRBD1. The length of the CDR3 is 15 residues. The trim removed 5 bases at V and 5 bases at J, leaving 7 bases unmatched. Germline values: CDR1 MNHEY, CDR2 SVGAGI. The CDR3 DNA sequence: TGTGCCAGCAGTCCCACGACAGGGGGACATCAGCCCCAGCATTTT. Its protein is CASSPTTGGHQPQHF.

The V and J genes are TRBV7-6 and TRBJ1-4; the match to TRBD1 covers 7 bases. Germline V gives CDR1 SGHVS, CDR2 FNYEAQ. J was trimmed by 0 bases and V by 2 bases; bases with no gene match: 3. The CDR3 is 16 residues long. The chain's CDR3 is CASSLFTGATNEKLFF. The CDR3 nucleotides are TGTGCCAGCAGCTTATTCACAGGGGCAACTAATGAAAAACTGTTTTTT.

CDR3 sequence reads: CASSQVGQGGNTEAFF. The CDR3 region has the DNA TGTGCCAGCAGCCAAGTGGGACAGGGCGGGAACACTGAAGCTTTCTTT. The chain uses TRBV4-2 and TRBJ1-1; TRBD1 aligns across 9 bases. CDR3 length: 16 residues. The junction had 4 bases not matched to a gene; V was cut back by 1 base and J by 1 base. Germline CDR1 reads LGHNA; CDR2 reads YNFKEQ.

This clone has just one count. CDR3 residues: CASSLKGGTAYEQYF. In nucleotides, the CDR3 is TGCGCCAGCAGCTTGAAAGGGGGGACAGCGTACGAGCAGTACTTC. This chain uses TRBV5-1 with TRBJ2-7; D is perhaps TRBD1 (7 bases). The germline V gene encodes CDR1 SGHRS and CDR2 YFSETQ. Trimming shortened V by 1 base and J by 4 bases, and 15 bases separated the two germline ends. The CDR3 length is 15 residues.

The V and J genes are TRBV5-5 and TRBJ1-2; TRBD1 matches at 8 bases. This CDR3 is 15 amino acids long. V lost 5 bases to trimming and J lost 4 bases; unmatched junction nucleotides: 10. Germline V gene data show CDR1 as SGHKS and CDR2 as YYEKEE (reference sequence). The CDR3 loop is CASRPGQVSGYGYTF. The CDR3 DNA reads as TGTGCCAGCAGGCCGGGACAGGTATCGGGCTATGGCTACACCTTC.

This chain links TRBV7-2 with TRBJ2-1; 8 bases are shared with TRBD2. With V trimmed by 5 bases and J by 6 bases, 3 bases remained unmatched. The CDR3 has 13 amino acids. CDR1 and CDR2 (germline): SGHTA, FQGNSA. CDR3 nucleotide sequence: TGTGCCAGCAGCGATCGGGGGGGCAATGAGCAGTTCTTC. It is translated as CASSDRGGNEQFF. Variable domain in full (rest from reference TRBV7-2 and TRBJ2-1): GAGVSQSPSNKVTEKGKDVELRCDPISGHTALYWYRQSLGQGLEFLIYFQGNSAPDKSGLPSDRFSAERTGGSVSTLTIQRTQQEDSAVYLCASSDRGGNEQFFGPGTRLTVL.

This clone is a singleton in its sample. This chain connects TRBV9 to TRBJ1-2, with D uncertain. CDR1 and CDR2 from the germline V gene are SGDLS and YYNGEE. There are 14 residues in the CDR3. Trimming removed 4 bases at V and 5 bases at J, with 15 bases between. The CDR3 DNA is TGTGCCAGCAGCTCATCCCCCGACTCATATGGCTACACCTTC. Translating gives CASSSSPDSYGYTF.

This rearrangement joins TRBV27 to TRBJ1-5; 7 bases are a match to TRBD1. The germline V gene encodes CDR1 MNHEY and CDR2 SMNVEV (reference sequence). This CDR3 is built from 15 residues. V trimming: 6 bases; J trimming: 4 bases; junction bases outside the gene matches: 9. In nucleotides, the CDR3 is TGTGCCAGCAGCCCGGGACAGAGAACGAATCAGCCCCAGCATTTT. Translated: CASSPGQRTNQPQHF.

The chain carries TRBV5-6 and TRBJ1-1; D is perhaps TRBD1 (6 bases). Germline V lookup: CDR1 SGHDT, CDR2 YYEEEE. The CDR3 sequence is 11 residues long. V lost 4 bases and J lost 7, with 8 bases in between. CDR3 loop: CASSQGGEAFF. As DNA, the CDR3 is TGTGCCAGCAGCCAAGGGGGTGAAGCTTTCTTT.

The chain recombines TRBV6-5 with TRBJ2-7; no firm D call. Trimming removed 6 bases from V and 4 bases from J, with 7 bases in between. This CDR3 is 11 amino acids long. Germline loops: CDR1 MNHEY, CDR2 SVGAGI. The CDR3 DNA is TGTGCCAGCAGGCTCACATACGAGCAGTACTTC. Its translation is CASRLTYEQYF.

The rearrangement links TRBV29-1 to TRBJ2-3; a possible D gene is TRBD2 (5 bases). CDR3 length equals 13 residues. Trimming cost V 3 bases and J 2 bases, with 9 bases left between them. Per germline, CDR1 SQVTM and CDR2 ANQGSEA. CDR3 bases: TGCAGCGTTGACCCGGACTTCACAGATACGCAGTATTTT. Its protein is CSVDPDFTDTQYF.

This clone has a single count. The chain has TRBV2 and TRBJ1-4; 7 nucleotides line up with TRBD1. V was pared by 6 bases and J by 5 bases, with 9 bases of the junction left unmatched. Per the germline V gene, CDR1 is SNHLY and CDR2 is FYNNEI. CDR3 length: 15 amino acids. This CDR3 is CASSAQGILNEKLFF. The CDR3 coding sequence is TGTGCCAGCAGCGCACAGGGGATTTTAAATGAAAAACTGTTTTTT.

The rearrangement links TRBV9 to TRBJ2-7, with D tentatively TRBD1 (8 bases). V shed 2 bases and J shed 5 bases, with 17 bases lying between them. CDR1 is SGDLS, CDR2 YYNGEE, per germline. The length of the CDR3 is 15 residues. CDR3 loop: CASSVAGDRGHEQYF. DNA for the CDR3: TGTGCCAGCAGCGTTGCGGGAGACAGGGGACACGAGCAGTACTTC. The full variable domain, completed using reference TRBV9 and TRBJ2-7, is DSGVTQTPKHLITATGQRVTLRCSPRSGDLSVYWYQQSLDQGLQFLIQYYNGEERAKGNILERFSAQQFPDLHSELNLSSLELGDSALYFCASSVAGDRGHEQYFGPGTRLTVT.

The V call is TRBV12-5, the J call TRBJ2-7; D might be TRBD2 (5 bases). The CDR3 has 13 residues. From germline, CDR1 is LGHNT and CDR2 FRNRAP. Trimming took 6 bases from V and 2 from J, leaving 11 bases between them. The CDR3: CASGSRTPYEQYF. Here the CDR3 DNA reads TGTGCTAGTGGCTCGCGGACTCCCTACGAGCAGTACTTC.

The rearrangement joins TRBV2 to TRBJ2-2; tentatively, D is TRBD2 (5 bases). Germline V gives CDR1 SNHLY, CDR2 FYNNEI. V lost 7 bases, J lost 4 bases, and 16 bases lay in between. The CDR3 is 15 amino acids. DNA for the CDR3: TGTGCCAGCATGAACCGTCGGGGTACCACCGGGGAGCTGTTTTTT. This gives the protein CASMNRRGTTGELFF.

J is TRBJ1-1 and V is TRBV19; D unresolved. The CDR3 runs 13 residues. V gave up 0 bases and J gave up 4 bases, with 6 bases separating them. The germline gives CDR1 LNHDA, CDR2 SQIVND (reference sequence). The CDR3 DNA follows: TGTGCCAGTAGTATAGAGAGGGCCACTGAAGCTTTCTTT. It encodes CASSIERATEAFF.

This clone showed up just once. The rearrangement uses TRBV4-2 and TRBJ1-5; D remains unclear. Germline V CDR1 and CDR2: LGHNA, YNFKEQ. The CDR3 is 15 residues long. V gave up 0 bases and J gave up 0 bases, with 6 bases separating them. The CDR3 is CASSQESYSNQPQHF. CDR3 in DNA: TGTGCCAGCAGCCAAGAATCCTATAGCAATCAGCCCCAGCATTTT.

J is TRBJ2-7 and V is TRBV27, with TRBD1 identical over 8 bases. This CDR3 spans 15 amino acids. V lost 5 bases to trimming and J lost 0 bases; unmatched junction nucleotides: 6. Germline loops: CDR1 MNHEY, CDR2 SMNVEV (reference sequence). CDR3 region: CASSPGQAYSYEQYF. The CDR3, as DNA: TGTGCCAGCAGTCCGGGACAGGCATACTCCTACGAGCAGTACTTC.

The chain combines TRBV7-8 with TRBJ2-3; 14 nucleotides match TRBD2. The CDR3 length is 17 residues. Germline V gene sequence: CDR1 SGHVS, CDR2 FQNEAQ. The V gene end was trimmed by 5 bases and the J gene end by 5 bases; junction bases not matched to a gene: 9. Here the CDR3 reads CASSIGLAGGRLDTQYF. CDR3 nucleotides: TGTGCCAGCAGCATCGGACTAGCGGGGGGCCGGCTAGATACGCAGTATTTT. The full variable domain, its missing parts supplied by reference TRBV7-8 and TRBJ2-3, is GAGVSQSPRYKVAKRGQDVALRCDPISGHVSLFWYQQALGQGPEFLTYFQNEAQLDKSGLPSDRFFAERPEGSVSTLKIQRTQQEDSAVYLCASSIGLAGGRLDTQYFGPGTRLTVL.

The V call is TRBV15, the J call TRBJ2-5, with D unclear. This CDR3 region has 16 residues. Trimming pared 0 bases from V and 1 base from J, leaving 12 bases between. From germline, CDR1 is LNHNV and CDR2 YYDKDF (reference sequence). CDR3 DNA: TGTGCCACCAGCAGAGATGGGCCCCCGGCCCAAGAGACCCAGTACTTC. Residues: CATSRDGPPAQETQYF.

A single count supports this clone. This chain connects TRBV9 to TRBJ1-4, with TRBD1 identical over 8 bases. The V gene end was trimmed by 4 bases and the J gene end by 8 bases; junction bases not matched to a gene: 4. Germline V gene lookup returns CDR1 SGDLS and CDR2 YYNGEE. This CDR3 is built from 13 residues. The CDR3 coding sequence is TGTGCCAGCAGCTCGAGGACAGGGGAAAAACTGTTTTTT. Its protein product is CASSSRTGEKLFF.